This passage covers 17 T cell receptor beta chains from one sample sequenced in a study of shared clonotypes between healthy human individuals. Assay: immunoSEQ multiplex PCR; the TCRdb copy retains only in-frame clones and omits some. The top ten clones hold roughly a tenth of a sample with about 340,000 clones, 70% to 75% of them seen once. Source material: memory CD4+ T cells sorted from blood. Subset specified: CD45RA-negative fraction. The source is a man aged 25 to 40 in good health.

The CDR3, as DNA: TGTGCCAGATCCGTTGGGACTAGCGCATCTATGGGGGCAGATACGCAGTATTTT. Protein sequence: CARSVGTSASMGADTQYF. The chain couples TRBV5-8 to TRBJ2-3; TRBD2 matches 10 bases. Germline CDR1 SGHTS, CDR2 YDEGEE. V shed 8 bases and J 4 bases; nucleotides not matched to a gene: 19. This CDR3 region has 18 residues.

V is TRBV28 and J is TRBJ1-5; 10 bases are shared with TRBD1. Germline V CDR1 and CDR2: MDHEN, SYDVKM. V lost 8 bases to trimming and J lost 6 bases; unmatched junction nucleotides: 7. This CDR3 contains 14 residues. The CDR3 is CASQQTGGGQPQHF. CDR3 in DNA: TGTGCCAGCCAACAGACAGGGGGCGGTCAGCCCCAGCATTTT.

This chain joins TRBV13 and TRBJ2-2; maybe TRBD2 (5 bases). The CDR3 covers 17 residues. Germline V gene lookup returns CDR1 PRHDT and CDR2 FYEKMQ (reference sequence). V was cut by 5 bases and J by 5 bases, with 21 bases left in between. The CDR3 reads CASSTPSGIGNTGELFF. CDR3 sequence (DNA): TGTGCCAGCAGCACCCCATCGGGAATTGGGAATACCGGGGAGCTGTTTTTT.

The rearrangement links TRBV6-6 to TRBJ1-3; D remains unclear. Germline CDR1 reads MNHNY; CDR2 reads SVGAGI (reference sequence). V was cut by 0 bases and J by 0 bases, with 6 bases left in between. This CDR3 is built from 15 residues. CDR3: CASSYSPNSGNTIYF. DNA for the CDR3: TGTGCCAGCAGTTACTCGCCCAACTCTGGAAACACCATATATTTT.

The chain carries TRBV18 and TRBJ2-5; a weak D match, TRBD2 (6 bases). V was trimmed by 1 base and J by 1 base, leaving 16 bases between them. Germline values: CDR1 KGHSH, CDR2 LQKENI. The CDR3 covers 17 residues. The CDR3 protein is CASSPLERGRFQETQYF. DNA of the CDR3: TGTGCCAGCTCACCACTTGAACGTGGGAGGTTCCAAGAGACCCAGTACTTC.

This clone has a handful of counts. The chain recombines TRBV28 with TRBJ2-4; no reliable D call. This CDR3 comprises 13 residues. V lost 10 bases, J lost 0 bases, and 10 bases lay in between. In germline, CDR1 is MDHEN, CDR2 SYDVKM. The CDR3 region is CAISGVAKNIQYF. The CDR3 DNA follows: TGTGCCATTTCCGGTGTAGCCAAAAACATTCAGTACTTC.

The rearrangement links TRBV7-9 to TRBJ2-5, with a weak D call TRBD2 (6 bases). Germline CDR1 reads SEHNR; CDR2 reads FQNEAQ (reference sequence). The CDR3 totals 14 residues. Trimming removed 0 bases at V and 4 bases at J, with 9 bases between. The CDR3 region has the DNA TGTGCCAGCAGCTTAGCAGGCGGGATAGAGACCCAGTACTTC. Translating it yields CASSLAGGIETQYF.

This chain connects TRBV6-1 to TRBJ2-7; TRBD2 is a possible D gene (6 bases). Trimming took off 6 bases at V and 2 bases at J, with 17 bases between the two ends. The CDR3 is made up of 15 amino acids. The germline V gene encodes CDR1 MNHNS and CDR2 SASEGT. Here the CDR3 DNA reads TGTGCCAGCAGCGTCGTTCGGGGGTCCCCCTACGAGCAGTACTTC. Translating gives CASSVVRGSPYEQYF.

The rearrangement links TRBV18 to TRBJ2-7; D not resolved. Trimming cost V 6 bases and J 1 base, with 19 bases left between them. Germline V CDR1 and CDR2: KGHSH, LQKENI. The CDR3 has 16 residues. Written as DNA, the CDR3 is TGTGCCAGCTCCACCCACCCCCCGACGGCGTCCTACGAGCAGTACTTC. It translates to CASSTHPPTASYEQYF.

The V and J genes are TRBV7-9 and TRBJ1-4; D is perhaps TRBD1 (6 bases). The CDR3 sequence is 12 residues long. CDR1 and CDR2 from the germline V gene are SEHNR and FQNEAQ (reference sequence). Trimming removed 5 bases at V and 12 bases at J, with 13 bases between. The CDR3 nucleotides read TGTGCCAGCAGCATGACTGACAGGCAACTGTTTTTT. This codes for CASSMTDRQLFF.

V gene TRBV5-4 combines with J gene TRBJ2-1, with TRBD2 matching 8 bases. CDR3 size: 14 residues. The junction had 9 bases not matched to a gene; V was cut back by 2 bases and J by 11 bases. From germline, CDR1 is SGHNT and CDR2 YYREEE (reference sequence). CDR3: CASSFTWNSGKQFF. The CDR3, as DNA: TGTGCCAGCAGCTTTACCTGGAATAGCGGGAAGCAGTTCTTC.

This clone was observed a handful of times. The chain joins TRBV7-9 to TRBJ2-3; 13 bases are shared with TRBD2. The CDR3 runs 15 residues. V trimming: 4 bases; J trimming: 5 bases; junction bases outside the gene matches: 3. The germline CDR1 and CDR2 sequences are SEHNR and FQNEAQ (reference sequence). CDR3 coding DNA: TGTGCCAGCAGCTCGCGGACTAGCGGGAGAGATACGCAGTATTTT. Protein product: CASSSRTSGRDTQYF.

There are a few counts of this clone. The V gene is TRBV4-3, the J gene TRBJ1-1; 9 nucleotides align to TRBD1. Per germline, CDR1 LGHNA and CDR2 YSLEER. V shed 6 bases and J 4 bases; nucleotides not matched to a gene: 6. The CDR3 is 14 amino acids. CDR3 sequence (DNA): TGCGCCAGCAGTGATGGGACAGGGACCACTGAAGCTTTCTTT. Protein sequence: CASSDGTGTTEAFF.

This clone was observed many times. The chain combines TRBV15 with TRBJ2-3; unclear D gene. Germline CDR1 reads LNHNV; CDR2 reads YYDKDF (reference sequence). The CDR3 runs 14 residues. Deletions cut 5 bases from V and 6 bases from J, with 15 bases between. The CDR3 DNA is TGTGCCACCAGCGAGGCCATGAGGATTGATACGCAGTATTTT. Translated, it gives CATSEAMRIDTQYF. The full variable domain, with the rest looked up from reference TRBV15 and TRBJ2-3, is DAMVIQNPRYQVTQFGKPVTLSCSQTLNHNVMYWYQQKSSQAPKLLFHYYDKDFNNEADTPDNFQSRRPNTSFCFLDIRSPGLGDTAMYLCATSEAMRIDTQYFGPGTRLTVL.

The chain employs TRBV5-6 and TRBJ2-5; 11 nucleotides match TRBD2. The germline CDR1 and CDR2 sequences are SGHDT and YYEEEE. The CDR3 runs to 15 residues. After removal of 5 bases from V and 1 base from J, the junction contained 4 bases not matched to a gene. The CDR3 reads CASRPGLAVQETQYF. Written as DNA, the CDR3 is TGTGCCAGCAGACCGGGACTAGCGGTCCAAGAGACCCAGTACTTC. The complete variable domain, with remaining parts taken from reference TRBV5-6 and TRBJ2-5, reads DAGVTQSPTHLIKTRGQQVTLRCSPKSGHDTVSWYQQALGQGPQFIFQYYEEEERQRGNFPDRFSGHQFPNYSSELNVNALLLGDSALYLCASRPGLAVQETQYFGPGTRLLVL.

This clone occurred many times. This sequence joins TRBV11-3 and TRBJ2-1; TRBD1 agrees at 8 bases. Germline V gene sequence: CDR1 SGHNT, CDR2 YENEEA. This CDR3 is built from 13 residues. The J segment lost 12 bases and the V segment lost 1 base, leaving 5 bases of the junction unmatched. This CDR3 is CASSLVGGTGQFF. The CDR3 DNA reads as TGTGCCAGCAGCTTAGTTGGAGGGACAGGGCAGTTCTTC.

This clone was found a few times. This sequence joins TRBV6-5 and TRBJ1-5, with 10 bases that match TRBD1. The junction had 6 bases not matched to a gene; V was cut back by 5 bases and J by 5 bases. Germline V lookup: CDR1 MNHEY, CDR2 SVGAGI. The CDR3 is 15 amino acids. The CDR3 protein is CASSRLGTGDQPQHF. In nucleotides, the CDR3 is TGTGCCAGCAGTCGCCTAGGGACAGGGGATCAGCCCCAGCATTTT.